This T cell receptor beta chain appears in the sequencing data of a study of cytomegalovirus exposure and HLA in healthy donors. Background on the study: The 120 validation repertoires, a later analysis reported, used the same platform as the roughly 650 repertoires from the first cohort. General study findings and limits: Some public TCRs appeared in many individuals, while most sequences were rare.

Assay used: immunoSEQ multiplex PCR; TCRdb lists only in-frame clones, some missing. The top ten clones hold around 15% of a sample with 200,000 or so clones, 75% to 85% of them seen once. This clone was picked up one time. The antigen remains undetermined. CDR3 size: 15 residues. Losses at the gene ends were 5 bases for V and 1 base for J; bases not matched to a gene: 4. The germline gives CDR1 MNHEY, CDR2 SVGAGI. The sequence derives from a woman aged 25 to 39 in good health and CMV-seropositive. The chain recombines TRBV6-5 with TRBJ2-1, with 8 bases aligning to TRBD2. Input material: PBMCs. The CDR3 DNA is TGTGCCAGCAGTCGAGCGGGAGTATCCTACAATGAGCAGTTCTTC. Protein sequence: CASSRAGVSYNEQFF.